The entry below gives a single TCR beta chain sequence along with its context. Antigen: not known. The data stem from a study of OX40 agonist ivuxolimab in advanced cancers. In the study overall: A history of anti-PD-1, anti-PD-L1 or anti-CTLA-4 therapy was acceptable, and roughly 40% had some.

Study results and caveats: Antigen specificity was not determined for the expanded peripheral T cells.

Germline CDR1 reads MNHNY; CDR2 reads SVGAGI (reference sequence). CDR3 size: 12 residues. V was cut by 2 bases and J by 14 bases, with 15 bases left in between. Using immunoSEQ multiplex PCR, the repertoire was profiled, and TCRdb retains in-frame clones only, with some absent. The sample comprises tens of thousands of clones, almost 95% of which are singletons, and under 3.5% rests with the top ten. This clonotype was obtained from an adult with an advanced solid tumor such as melanoma, head and neck, liver or kidney cancer. The J gene is TRBJ1-2, the V gene TRBV6-6; no clear D gene. The sequenced sample was CD4+ or CD8+ T cells sorted from blood, obtained in a trial of the OX40 agonist ivuxolimab. CDR3 DNA: TGTGCCAGCAGTTACGGAGCCTCTAACGAGACCTTC. This encodes CASSYGASNETF.